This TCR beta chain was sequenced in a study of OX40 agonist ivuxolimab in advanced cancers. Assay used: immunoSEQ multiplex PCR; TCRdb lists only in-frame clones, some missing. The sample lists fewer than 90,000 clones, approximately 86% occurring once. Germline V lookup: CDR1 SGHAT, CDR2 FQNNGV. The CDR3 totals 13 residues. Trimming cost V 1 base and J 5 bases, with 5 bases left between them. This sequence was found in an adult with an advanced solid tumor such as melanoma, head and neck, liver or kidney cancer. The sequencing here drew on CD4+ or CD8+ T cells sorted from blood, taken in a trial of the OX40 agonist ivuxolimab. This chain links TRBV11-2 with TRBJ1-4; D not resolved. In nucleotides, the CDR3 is TGTGCCAGCAGCTTAGTGGCAAATGAAAAACTGTTTTTT. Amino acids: CASSLVANEKLFF.